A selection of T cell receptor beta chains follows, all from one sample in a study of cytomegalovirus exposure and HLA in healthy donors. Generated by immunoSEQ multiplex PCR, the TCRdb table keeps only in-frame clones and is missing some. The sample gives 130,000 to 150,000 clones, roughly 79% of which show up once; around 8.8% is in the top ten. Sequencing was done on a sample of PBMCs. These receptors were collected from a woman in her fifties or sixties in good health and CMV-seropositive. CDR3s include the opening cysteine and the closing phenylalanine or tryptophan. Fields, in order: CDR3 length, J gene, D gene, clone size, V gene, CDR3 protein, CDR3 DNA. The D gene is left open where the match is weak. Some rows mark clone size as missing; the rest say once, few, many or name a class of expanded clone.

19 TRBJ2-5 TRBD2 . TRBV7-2 CASSLYPAAGTSGGPAQYF TGTGCCAGCAGCTTATACCCGGCCGCCGGGACTAGCGGGGGGCCCGCCCAGTACTTC
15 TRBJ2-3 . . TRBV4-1 CASSQDGRYTDTQYF TGCGCCAGCAGCCAAGATGGCAGATACACAGATACGCAGTATTTT
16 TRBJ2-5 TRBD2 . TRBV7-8 CASSAQLAGPEEAQYF TGTGCCAGCAGCGCCCAACTAGCGGGGCCTGAAGAGGCCCAGTACTTC
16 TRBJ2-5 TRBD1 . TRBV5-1 CASSLGQGAIRQTQYF TGCGCCAGCAGCTTGGGACAGGGGGCGATAAGGCAGACCCAGTACTTC
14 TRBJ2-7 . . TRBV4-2 CASSPRLGTYEQYF TGTGCCAGCAGCCCGAGATTGGGCACCTACGAGCAGTACTTC
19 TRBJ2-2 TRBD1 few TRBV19 CASSTHRQGAILRTGELFF TGTGCCAGTAGTACCCACCGACAGGGGGCTATCCTTAGGACCGGGGAGCTGTTTTTT
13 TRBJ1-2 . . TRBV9 CASSNSQYYGYTF TGTGCCAGTTCCAATTCTCAGTACTATGGCTACACCTTC
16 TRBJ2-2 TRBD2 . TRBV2 CAGGTSGRVGTGELFF TGTGCGGGGGGGACTAGCGGGAGAGTGGGCACCGGGGAGCTGTTTTTT
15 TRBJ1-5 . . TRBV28 CASSLGVHSNQPQHF TGTGCCAGCAGTTTAGGAGTACATAGCAATCAGCCCCAGCATTTT
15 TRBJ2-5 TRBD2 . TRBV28 CASSFGREGGETQYF TGTGCCAGCAGTTTTGGGCGGGAGGGGGGAGAGACCCAGTACTTC
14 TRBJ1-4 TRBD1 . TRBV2 CASSPDRANEKLFF TGTGCCAGCAGTCCCGACAGGGCTAATGAAAAACTGTTTTTT
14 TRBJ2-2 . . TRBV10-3 CATLLGLGTGELFF TGTGCCACCCTTCTTGGGCTTGGAACCGGGGAGCTGTTTTTT
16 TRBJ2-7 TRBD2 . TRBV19 CASSVNSGIISYEQYF TGTGCCAGTAGTGTGAATAGCGGGATTATCTCCTACGAGCAGTACTTC
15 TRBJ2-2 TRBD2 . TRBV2 CASSRLAANTGELFF TGTGCCAGCAGTAGACTAGCGGCGAACACCGGGGAGCTGTTTTTT
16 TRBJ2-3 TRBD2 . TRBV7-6 CASSLVAGGPADTQYF TGTGCCAGCAGCTTAGTAGCGGGAGGGCCGGCAGATACGCAGTATTTT
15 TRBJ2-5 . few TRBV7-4 CASSQGQGSQETQYF TGTGCTAGCAGCCAAGGTCAGGGCTCCCAAGAGACCCAGTACTTC
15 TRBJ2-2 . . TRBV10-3 CAISENPQGSGELFF TGTGCCATCAGTGAGAACCCCCAGGGGTCCGGGGAGCTGTTTTTT
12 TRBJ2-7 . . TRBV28 CASSLQGSEQYF TGTGCCAGCAGTTTGCAGGGCTCCGAGCAGTACTTC
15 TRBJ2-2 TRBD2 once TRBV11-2 CASSTQRGGYGELFF TGTGCCAGCAGCACCCAGCGGGGGGGTTACGGGGAGCTGTTTTTT
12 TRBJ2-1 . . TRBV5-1 CASSLAGDEQFF TGCGCCAGCAGCTTGGCAGGGGATGAGCAGTTCTTC
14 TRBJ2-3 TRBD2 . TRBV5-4 CASSLTSGTDTQYF TGTGCCAGCAGCTTAACTAGCGGCACAGATACGCAGTATTTT
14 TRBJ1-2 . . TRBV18 CASSPPHRNYGYTF TGTGCCAGCTCACCACCCCACAGAAACTATGGCTACACCTTC
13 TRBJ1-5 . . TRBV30 CAWSGQGNQPQHF TGTGCCTGGAGTGGGCAGGGCAATCAGCCCCAGCATTTT
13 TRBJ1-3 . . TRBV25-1 CASRGRSGNTIYF TGTGCCAGTAGGGGCCGCTCTGGAAACACCATATATTTT
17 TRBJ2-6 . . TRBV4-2 CASSRQEPASGANVLTF TGTGCCAGCAGCCGACAAGAACCTGCATCTGGGGCCAACGTCCTGACTTTC
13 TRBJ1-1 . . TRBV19 CASTTDPGTEAFF TGTGCCAGTACCACGGACCCGGGGACTGAAGCTTTCTTT
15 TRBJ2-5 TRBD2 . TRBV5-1 CASSFSGGSGETQYF TGCGCCAGCAGCTTTTCGGGCGGGAGTGGCGAGACCCAGTACTTC
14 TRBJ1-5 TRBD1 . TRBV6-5 CASSYFAGGQPQHF TGTGCCAGCAGTTACTTTGCAGGGGGTCAGCCCCAGCATTTT
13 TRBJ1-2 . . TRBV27 CASSRGGKGGYTF TGTGCCAGCAGTAGAGGAGGGAAAGGAGGCTACACCTTC
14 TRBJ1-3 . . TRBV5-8 CASSLVPEIDTIYF TGTGCCAGCAGCTTGGTTCCGGAGATCGACACCATATATTTT
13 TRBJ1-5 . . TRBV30 CAWNSGGRQPQHF TGTGCCTGGAATTCGGGGGGGAGGCAGCCCCAGCATTTT
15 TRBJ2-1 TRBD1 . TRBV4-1 CASSQGTGDYNEQFF TGCGCCAGCAGCCAAGGGACAGGGGACTACAATGAGCAGTTCTTC
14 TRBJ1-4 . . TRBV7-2 CASSPGAIGEKLFF TGTGCCAGCAGCCCAGGGGCTATTGGTGAAAAACTGTTTTTT
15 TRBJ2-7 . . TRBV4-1 CASSPFEGLESVQYF TGCGCCAGCAGCCCTTTCGAGGGACTGGAGTCGGTGCAGTACTTC
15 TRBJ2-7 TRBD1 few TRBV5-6 CASSLDPQGVYEQYF TGTGCCAGCAGCTTGGATCCTCAGGGGGTATACGAGCAGTACTTC
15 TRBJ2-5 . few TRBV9 CASSARTDGGETQYF TGTGCCAGCTCCGCCCGGACCGACGGCGGGGAGACCCAGTACTTC
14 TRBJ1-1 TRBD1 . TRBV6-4 CASRQGALNTEAFF TGTGCCAGCAGGCAGGGGGCTTTGAACACTGAAGCTTTCTTT
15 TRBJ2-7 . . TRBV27 CASSLLGGSSYEQYF TGTGCCAGCAGTTTATTGGGCGGGTCCTCCTACGAGCAGTACTTC
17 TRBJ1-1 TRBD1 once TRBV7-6 CASSTQGDFGSITEAFF TGTGCCAGCTCAACCCAGGGGGATTTCGGTAGTATCACTGAAGCTTTCTTT
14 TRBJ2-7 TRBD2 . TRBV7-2 CASSRTSGTYEQYF TGTGCCAGCAGCCGGACTAGCGGAACCTACGAGCAGTACTTC
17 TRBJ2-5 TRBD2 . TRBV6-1 CASSEWGLLQIKETQYF TGTGCCAGCAGTGAATGGGGACTACTACAGATAAAAGAGACCCAGTACTTC
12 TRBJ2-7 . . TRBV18 CASSLGDAEQYF TGTGCCAGCTCACTTGGAGACGCCGAGCAGTACTTC
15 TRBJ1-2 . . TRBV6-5 CASSYGPGANYGYTF TGTGCCAGCAGTTACGGGCCAGGGGCGAACTATGGCTACACCTTC
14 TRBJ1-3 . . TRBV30 CAFPGKGSGNTIYF TGTGCCTTCCCAGGGAAAGGCTCTGGAAACACCATATATTTT
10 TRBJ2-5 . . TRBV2 CASRRLSQYF TGTGCCAGCAGGAGACTGTCACAGTACTTC
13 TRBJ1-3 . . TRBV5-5 CASTPTFGNTIYF TGTGCCAGCACCCCGACATTTGGAAACACCATATATTTT
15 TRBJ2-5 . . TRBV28 CASSGASASQETQYF TGTGCCAGCAGTGGGGCTAGCGCGTCCCAAGAGACCCAGTACTTC
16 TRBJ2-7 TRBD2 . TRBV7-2 CASSLGSGGSTYEQYF TGTGCCAGCAGCTTAGGGTCCGGCGGGAGTACCTACGAGCAGTACTTC